This T cell receptor (beta chain) appears in the sequencing data of a study of OX40 agonist ivuxolimab in advanced cancers. At the level of the study: Three patients, one with hepatocellular carcinoma and two with cutaneous melanoma, achieved partial responses.

There are 14 residues in the CDR3. V shed 7 bases, J shed 7 bases, and the junction held 6 bases outside the gene matches. CDR1 and CDR2 (germline): MNHEY, SVGAGI. Here immunoSEQ multiplex PCR was the method, and the copy in TCRdb shows in-frame clones only, minus some. Of roughly 100,000 clones listed, 85% to 95% are singletons. This clone has just one count. Its antigen is unidentified. Study outcomes and limitations: At 0.1 to 3.0 mg/kg and by week 6, clonal expansion occurred in CD4+ and CD8+ blood T cells. Still undetermined is the antigen specificity of the expanded peripheral T cells.

This chain joins TRBV6-5 and TRBJ1-6, with TRBD1 matching over 8 bases. The TCR was taken from an adult with an advanced solid tumor such as melanoma, head and neck, liver or kidney cancer. Source: CD4+ or CD8+ T cells sorted from blood, taken in a trial of the OX40 agonist ivuxolimab. The CDR3 DNA reads TGTGCCAGCATGAGCAGGGGGCTGAATTCACCCCTCCACTTT. Translating it yields CASMSRGLNSPLHF.